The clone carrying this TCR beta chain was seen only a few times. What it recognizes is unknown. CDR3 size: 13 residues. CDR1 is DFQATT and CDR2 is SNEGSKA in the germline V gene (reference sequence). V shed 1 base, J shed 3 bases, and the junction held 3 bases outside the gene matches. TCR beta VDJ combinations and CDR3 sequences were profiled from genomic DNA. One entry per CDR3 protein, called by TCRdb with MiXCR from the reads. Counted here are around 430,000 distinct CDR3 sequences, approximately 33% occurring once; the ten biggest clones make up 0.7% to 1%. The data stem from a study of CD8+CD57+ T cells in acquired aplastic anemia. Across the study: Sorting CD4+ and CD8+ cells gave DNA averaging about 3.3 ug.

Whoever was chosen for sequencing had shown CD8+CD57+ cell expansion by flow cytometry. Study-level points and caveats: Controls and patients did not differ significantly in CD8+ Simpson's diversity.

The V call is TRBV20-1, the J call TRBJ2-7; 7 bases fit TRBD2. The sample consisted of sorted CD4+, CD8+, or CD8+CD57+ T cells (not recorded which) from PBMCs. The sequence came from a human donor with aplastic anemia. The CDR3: CSARGGGYYEQYF. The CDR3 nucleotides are TGCAGTGCTAGAGGGGGGGGATACTACGAGCAGTACTTC.